The TCR beta chain described here comes from a study of T cell responses to AZD1222 COVID-19 vaccine. Findings and caveats of the study: Donors were mostly white British, more females; clonal diversity possibly underestimated.

The germline V gene has CDR1 SGHTA and CDR2 FQGNSA. This CDR3 spans 16 amino acids. The ends lost 0 bases at V and 12 bases at J; junction bases unmatched: 14. This clone has only one observation. Its antigen is as yet unknown. Profiled with immunoSEQ multiplex PCR; TCRdb holds only in-frame clones, not every one. The table shows 100,000 to 150,000 clones, with 80% to 90% occurring only once. The sample here was peripheral blood, taken 28 days after the second AZD1222 dose. The genes are TRBV7-2 and TRBJ2-1; 7 bases align to TRBD2. The TCR sequence derives from an adult who received the AZD1222 COVID-19 vaccine. The CDR3 sequence: CASSLAASGDLGGQFF. For the CDR3, the DNA is TGTGCCAGCAGCTTAGCGGCCAGCGGGGATCTGGGAGGGCAGTTCTTC. Full variable domain (outside the CDR3, taken from reference TRBV7-2 and TRBJ2-1): GAGVSQSPSNKVTEKGKDVELRCDPISGHTALYWYRQSLGQGLEFLIYFQGNSAPDKSGLPSDRFSAERTGGSVSTLTIQRTQQEDSAVYLCASSLAASGDLGGQFFGPGTRLTVL.